This T cell receptor beta chain was found in a study of PD-L1 blockade in urothelial cancer. For the study at large: At 3 weeks (second dose) and 6 weeks after starting treatment, blood was analyzed. A median blood sample held approximately 150,000 T cells and tens of thousands of unique TCRs.

Urothelial carcinoma affected the patients, and it was locally advanced or metastatic. V gave up 3 bases and J gave up 5 bases, with 8 bases separating them. Germline V gene lookup returns CDR1 SGHDT and CDR2 YYEEEE. The CDR3 is 12 residues long. Data came from immunoSEQ multiplex PCR; TCRdb stores just in-frame clones and leaves some out. The sample has more than 40,000 clones, approximately 84% seen once. Sequences were derived from PBMCs, sampled around atezolizumab (anti-PD-L1) treatment. The chain has TRBV5-6 and TRBJ1-2, with D possibly TRBD1 on 5 matching bases. This sequence originates from a man in his fifties or sixties with urothelial cancer. The CDR3 DNA sequence: TGTGCCAGCAGCTCGACAGTGTATGGCTACACCTTC. Translated: CASSSTVYGYTF.